The TCR beta chain under discussion was sequenced for a study of T cell clonality in common variable immunodeficiency. V shed 10 bases and J 1 base; nucleotides not matched to a gene: 8. The CDR3 is 14 residues long. Germline V gene lookup returns CDR1 ENHRY and CDR2 SYGVKD. This clone showed up many times. The read ends 3 residues early relative to the CDR3; the germline J gene fills the gap. The table came from immunoSEQ multiplex PCR; TCRdb's copy has only in-frame clones and leaves some out. This sample has about 43,000 clones, each found more than once. The clonotype comes from a person aged 18-70 years in good health. Sequencing was done on a sample of peripheral blood mononuclear cells. The rearrangement joins TRBV10-3 to TRBJ1-1; 8 bases line up with TRBD1. This CDR3 reads CATGTTGANTEAFF. The covered CDR3 bases are TGTGCCACCGGAACGACAGGGGCGAACACTGAA.